These 3 T cell receptor beta chains came from one sample sequenced in a study of cytomegalovirus exposure and HLA in healthy donors. The PCR made use of 60 Vbeta and 13 Jbeta primers. Libraries were prepared by immunoSEQ multiplex PCR; TCRdb keeps only in-frame clonotypes and omits some of them. This sample carries around 63,000 clones, around four fifths of them seen once, and the ten largest clones take 9.7%. The sample taken for sequencing was PBMCs. The receptors derive from a man aged 35-49 years in good health and CMV-seronegative.

The chain joins TRBV7-6 to TRBJ1-6; TRBD1 matches 8 bases. Germline CDR1 and CDR2: SGHVS and FNYEAQ. This CDR3 comprises 14 residues. The trim removed 5 bases at V and 7 bases at J, leaving 4 bases unmatched. As DNA, the CDR3 is TGTGCCAGCAGCGGAGACAGGGGAAATTCACCCCTCCACTTT. Protein sequence: CASSGDRGNSPLHF.

The V and J genes are TRBV2 and TRBJ1-1; 7 bases match TRBD1. The CDR3 has 16 amino acids. The V segment lost 7 bases and the J segment 0 bases; nucleotides outside the gene matches: 11. Germline CDR1 is SNHLY and CDR2 is FYNNEI. The CDR3 DNA is TGTGCCAGCACTAAGGCTTCAACAGGGGTGAACACTGAAGCTTTCTTT. As protein: CASTKASTGVNTEAFF.

The chain carries TRBV7-2 and TRBJ1-1; 7 bases are a match to TRBD1. With 1 base clipped from V and 10 bases from J, the junction kept 15 bases outside the gene matches. Germline CDR1 SGHTA, CDR2 FQGNSA. The CDR3 contains 16 residues. The chain's CDR3 is CASSLGDSRLARGAFF. As DNA, the CDR3 is TGTGCCAGCAGCTTAGGGGACAGTCGGCTCGCCCGCGGAGCTTTCTTT.